These 27 T cell receptor beta chains originate from one sample sequenced in a study of blood T cells in healthy people across ages. Sample-barcoded 5' priming and a J-beta primer mix drove a second PCR of roughly 7 to 11 cycles. Via MiXCR, TCRdb re-called the 5' RACE reads, giving one row per CDR3 protein. The sample has over 450,000 distinct CDR3 sequences, nearly 25% seen once. These same data were also listed under a study on T cells of mothers and their children.

Sequencing used blood. The receptors here all came from a boy younger than 18 in good health.

Comments on this clonotype: Relative to the germline gene, one junction end is altered; a read error may explain this. J is TRBJ2-1 and V is TRBV24-1, with no clear D. Germline V gene data show CDR1 as KGHDR and CDR2 as SFDVKD. CDR3 length: 12 amino acids. CDR3 sequence (DNA): TGTACCACCAGTGCCCATCTTTTTGAGCAGTTCTTC. Its translation: CTTSAHLFEQFF.

The sample holds a few counts of this clonotype. The V call is TRBV6-4, the J call TRBJ2-3, with D possibly TRBD1 on 6 matching bases. Germline-derived CDR1 and CDR2 are MRHNA and SNTAGT. V shed 7 bases and J shed 2 bases, with 13 bases lying between them. The CDR3 is made up of 14 amino acids. CDR3 protein: CASKGDAPTDTQYF. Written as DNA, the CDR3 is TGTGCCAGCAAGGGGGATGCCCCCACAGATACGCAGTATTTT.

This chain links TRBV3-1 with TRBJ2-7, with D perhaps matching TRBD2 (5 bases). Germline CDR1 and CDR2: LGHDT and YNNKEL (reference sequence). The CDR3 is 15 amino acids. Between the trimmed V and J ends, which lost 0 bases and 2 bases, there was a span of 11 bases. CDR3 sequence reads: CASSQDGLSAYEQYF. CDR3 DNA: TGTGCCAGCAGCCAAGACGGACTTTCCGCCTACGAGCAGTACTTC.

The V gene is TRBV6-2 or TRBV6-3, the J gene TRBJ1-3; possibly TRBD1 for D (6 bases). Germline CDR1 and CDR2: MNHEY and SVGEGT. The CDR3 is 16 amino acids. Trimming stripped 4 bases from V and 1 base from J, with 14 bases between. The DNA of the CDR3 is TGTGCCAGCAGTTCCGGGGGCTCAATATCTGGAAACACCATATATTTT. Its translation: CASSSGGSISGNTIYF.

The chain recombines TRBV20-1 with TRBJ2-5; TRBD1 might be the D (7 bases). The CDR3 runs to 13 residues. CDR1 is DFQATT and CDR2 is SNEGSKA in the germline V gene (reference sequence). Trimming removed 0 bases at V and 5 bases at J, with 10 bases between. The CDR3, as DNA: TGCAGTGCTAGAGAACAGGGGAGGGAGACCCAGTACTTC. Protein product: CSAREQGRETQYF.

The rearrangement joins TRBV20-1 to TRBJ2-5, with D uncertain. Gene TRBJ2-7 matches the end of the DNA better, so the J call may be wrong. The length of the CDR3 is 10 residues. CDR1 DFQATT and CDR2 SNEGSKA come from the germline V gene (reference sequence). In nucleotides, the CDR3 is TGCAGTGCTAGTGGAAACGAGCAGTACTTC. It specifies CSASGNEQYF.

This clonotype turned up a few times. The junction departs from germline at one end; a sequencing error may be responsible. For the CDR3, the DNA is TGTGCCAGCAGCCCCCGGGGCAACGCCTACGAGCGGTACTTC. It specifies CASSPRGNAYERYF. The chain combines TRBV7-9 with TRBJ2-7, with D possibly being TRBD1 or TRBD2 (5 bases each). Germline V gene sequence: CDR1 SEHNR, CDR2 FQNEAQ (reference sequence). This CDR3 spans 14 amino acids.

This clonotype was recorded a few times. This chain connects TRBV20-1 to TRBJ2-1; tentative D call: TRBD2 (6 bases). V lost 0 bases and J lost 4, with 13 bases in between. The germline gives CDR1 DFQATT, CDR2 SNEGSKA (reference sequence). This CDR3 region has 15 residues. This chain's CDR3 is CSARDTRTIYNEQFF. In nucleotides, the CDR3 is TGCAGTGCTAGAGATACCCGGACTATATACAATGAGCAGTTCTTC.

This clonotype has more than one count but fewer than ten. The rearrangement links TRBV7-2 to TRBJ1-5, with D uncertain. Between the trimmed V and J ends, which lost 4 bases and 11 bases, there was a span of 12 bases. Germline-derived CDR1 and CDR2 are SGHTA and FQGNSA. The CDR3 is 12 residues long. This chain's CDR3 is CASSSPPAAQHF. In DNA form, the CDR3 reads TGTGCCAGCAGCTCCCCACCAGCGGCCCAGCATTTT.

The V gene is TRBV9, the J gene TRBJ2-2; the D is unclear. The CDR3 has 13 amino acids. CDR1 is SGDLS and CDR2 is YYNGEE in the germline V gene. Trimming took 0 bases from V and 5 from J, leaving 5 bases between them. The CDR3 DNA sequence: TGTGCCAGCAGCGTAGTGCCTACCGGGGAGCTGTTTTTT. Its protein product is CASSVVPTGELFF.

Only a few counts were recorded for this clonotype. CDR3 in amino acids: CASSLVGVLWVVQYF. In nucleotides, the CDR3 is TGTGCCAGCAGCTTAGTGGGGGTTTTGTGGGTGGTGCAGTACTTC. V gene TRBV7-2 combines with J gene TRBJ2-7; either TRBD1 or TRBD2 may fit D (5 bases each). The V and J ends lost 1 base and 9 bases respectively, with 19 bases between them. Germline CDR1 is SGHTA and CDR2 is FQGNSA. The CDR3 sequence is 15 residues long.

The genes are TRBV20-1 and TRBJ2-1; TRBD1 aligns across 8 bases. In germline, CDR1 is DFQATT, CDR2 SNEGSKA (reference sequence). This CDR3 comprises 15 residues. Trimming cost V 1 base and J 0 bases; bases outside gene matches: 2. The CDR3 nucleotides read TGCAGTGCTAGAGGGACAGGGAACTCCTACAATGAGCAGTTCTTC. Residues: CSARGTGNSYNEQFF.

V and J are TRBV7-2 and TRBJ2-5; TRBD2 matches at 8 bases. The end of the DNA is better explained by TRBJ2-1, so the J call may be wrong. CDR1 and CDR2 from the germline V gene are SGHTA and FQGNSA. This CDR3 comprises 12 residues. CDR3 DNA: TGTGCCAGCAGCTTACCGGGGGGGGAGCAGTTCTTC. This codes for CASSLPGGEQFF.

This clonotype was detected a few times. This chain uses TRBV6-5 with TRBJ2-5, with TRBD1 matching 8 bases. The CDR3 spans 12 residues. The V gene's germline CDR1 is MNHEY and CDR2 SVGAGI. Unmatched junction bases numbered 8, after V lost 8 bases and J lost 9 bases. The CDR3 sequence: CASRGTGNPQYF. The CDR3 nucleotides are TGTGCCAGCCGGGGGACAGGCAATCCCCAGTACTTC.

The rearrangement joins TRBV28 to TRBJ1-2; no definite D call. CDR3 size: 16 residues. Germline CDR1 and CDR2: MDHEN and SYDVKM. The V and J ends lost 3 bases and 4 bases respectively, with 18 bases between them. The CDR3 DNA reads as TGTGCCAGCAGTTTGCCCTTACGGCAGAGCCCCTATGGCTACACCTTC. This translates into CASSLPLRQSPYGYTF.

This clonotype was recorded a few times. The chain couples TRBV4-3 to TRBJ1-6; D call uncertain. This CDR3 region has 13 residues. Germline CDR1 and CDR2: LGHNA and YSLEER. Trimming took off 1 base at V and 14 bases at J, with 12 bases between the two ends. The CDR3 bases are TGCGCCAGCAGCCAAGTTATGGAGGGATCCCTCCACTTT. Translation gives CASSQVMEGSLHF.

V is TRBV19 and J is TRBJ1-5; 11 nucleotides match TRBD1. This CDR3 is built from 16 residues. The germline CDR1 and CDR2 sequences are LNHDA and SQIVND (reference sequence). V shed 3 bases, J shed 6 bases, and the junction held 7 bases outside the gene matches. Written as DNA, the CDR3 is TGTGCCAGTAGTATCAGGACAGGGGGCGAGGGTCAGCCCCAGCATTTT. It translates to CASSIRTGGEGQPQHF.

There are a few counts of this clonotype. V and J are TRBV4-2 and TRBJ2-3, with 10 positions matching TRBD1. V lost 2 bases to trimming and J lost 1 base; unmatched junction nucleotides: 3. From germline, CDR1 is LGHNA and CDR2 YNFKEQ. CDR3 size: 16 residues. The DNA of the CDR3 is TGTGCCAGCAGCCAAATCGGACAGGGGGGCACAGATACGCAGTATTTT. This codes for CASSQIGQGGTDTQYF.

This clonotype was seen many times. The V and J genes are TRBV6-5 and TRBJ2-2; 11 bases agree with TRBD2. V trimming: 2 bases; J trimming: 6 bases; junction bases outside the gene matches: 8. The CDR3 spans 17 residues. CDR1 and CDR2 from the germline V gene are MNHEY and SVGAGI. The CDR3 DNA sequence: TGTGCCAGCAGTTACCCCACTAGCGGGAGTAGTTCCGGGGAGCTGTTTTTT. The encoded protein is CASSYPTSGSSSGELFF.

This clonotype was found a few times. CDR3 region: CASSHSVLAGEKGYNEQFF. The CDR3 nucleotides read TGTGCCAGCAGCCATTCGGTTCTAGCGGGAGAAAAAGGCTACAATGAGCAGTTCTTC. The chain has TRBV12-3 or TRBV12-4 and TRBJ2-1; 10 positions match TRBD2. The CDR3 loop spans 19 amino acids. V gave up 6 bases and J gave up 3 bases; unmatched junction bases: 17.

The chain links TRBV10-2 to TRBJ1-2, with 8 bases aligning to TRBD1. The CDR3 consists of 13 residues. Trimming removed 6 bases from V and 3 bases from J; junction bases left unmatched: 3. From germline, CDR1 is WSHSY and CDR2 SAAADI. CDR3 sequence: CASSPGGYYGYTF. The DNA for the CDR3 is TGCGCCAGCAGCCCAGGGGGCTACTATGGCTACACCTTC.

V gene TRBV3-1 combines with J gene TRBJ2-3; TRBD2 agrees at 10 bases. This CDR3 has 16 amino acids. J lost 2 bases, V lost 6 bases, and 8 bases had no gene match. Germline values: CDR1 LGHDT, CDR2 YNNKEL (reference sequence). The CDR3 DNA reads as TGTGCCAGCAGGGACGGGACTAGCGAATACACAGATACGCAGTATTTT. This translates into CASRDGTSEYTDTQYF.

This clonotype was seen only a few times. The chain combines TRBV7-2 with TRBJ1-2; 7 bases fit TRBD1. The CDR3 is 16 residues long. Per the germline V gene, CDR1 is SGHTA and CDR2 is FQGNSA. V gave up 5 bases and J gave up 5 bases; unmatched junction bases: 14. This CDR3 is CASSPTPPDREYGYTF. The DNA of the CDR3 is TGTGCCAGCAGCCCGACCCCCCCCGACAGGGAATATGGCTACACCTTC.

This chain uses TRBV12-3 or TRBV12-4 with TRBJ1-1; D perhaps matches TRBD1 (6 bases). V was cut by 2 bases and J by 0 bases, with 28 bases left in between. This CDR3 comprises 21 residues. The CDR3 region has the DNA TGTGCCAGCAGTTTATTCCCCCGTTCATTCGGGGGGGCCGGGGTGAACACTGAAGCTTTCTTT. Protein: CASSLFPRSFGGAGVNTEAFF.

A few counts support this clonotype. The chain has TRBV29-1 and TRBJ2-7; no reliable D call. Trimming shortened V by 4 bases and J by 7 bases, and 23 bases separated the two germline ends. This CDR3 region has 15 residues. Germline V gives CDR1 SQVTM, CDR2 ANQGSEA. DNA of the CDR3: TGCAGCGTTGGCTATAGGGTGCAGGTAGATCGGGAGCAGTACTTC. It is translated as CSVGYRVQVDREQYF.

This clonotype was counted only a few times. The V and J genes are TRBV12-3 or TRBV12-4 and TRBJ2-2; 10 bases match TRBD1. CDR3 length: 16 residues. Trimming cost V 5 bases and J 2 bases; bases outside gene matches: 5. CDR3 sequence reads: CASSLRDRGNTGELFF. CDR3 DNA sequence: TGTGCCAGCAGTCTCCGGGACAGGGGCAACACCGGGGAGCTGTTTTTT.

The chain uses TRBV19 and TRBJ2-1, with unresolved D. V was cut by 3 bases and J by 15 bases, with 21 bases left in between. This CDR3 spans 14 amino acids. The germline V gene has CDR1 LNHDA and CDR2 SQIVND (reference sequence). CDR3 sequence: CASSIGSAADIRFF. The DNA for the CDR3 is TGTGCCAGTAGTATTGGGTCTGCCGCGGATATACGGTTCTTC.